The 17 T cell receptor beta chains below come from one sample, sequenced in a study of identical twins. One entry per CDR3 protein, called by TCRdb with MiXCR from the 5' RACE reads. The profile shows fewer than 650,000 distinct CDR3 sequences, roughly 9.5% of them singletons. This sample also belongs to another study, concerning yellow fever vaccine responses in identical twins.

Sequencing used PBMCs. Receptors were obtained from a woman between 18 and 29 years old in good health.

The V gene is TRBV7-9, the J gene TRBJ2-5; 7 bases agree with TRBD2. Germline CDR1 SEHNR, CDR2 FQNEAQ (reference sequence). The CDR3 extends over 17 amino acids. J was trimmed by 7 bases and V by 2 bases; bases with no gene match: 16. CDR3 in amino acids: CASSLRWGGYPLSTQYF. The CDR3 region has the DNA TGTGCCAGCAGCTTAAGATGGGGGGGATACCCACTATCGACCCAGTACTTC.

This clonotype was observed many times. J is TRBJ2-3 and V is TRBV20-1; D could derive from TRBD1 or TRBD2 (5 bases each). CDR1 DFQATT and CDR2 SNEGSKA come from the germline V gene (reference sequence). V shed 6 bases and J shed 4 bases, with 17 bases lying between them. The CDR3 runs 14 residues. In DNA form, the CDR3 reads TGCAGTGCCCAAATGGGGGTTCGCTCAGATACGCAGTATTTT. Protein: CSAQMGVRSDTQYF.

Ten or more counts support this clonotype. The J gene is TRBJ1-5, the V gene TRBV6-1; 9 bases map to TRBD1. The V and J ends lost 6 bases and 5 bases, in that order; junction bases with no gene match: 11. The CDR3 covers 16 residues. From germline, CDR1 is MNHNS and CDR2 SASEGT. CDR3 in DNA: TGTGCCAGCAGAAGAACAGGGGGCTTAAAAGATCAGCCCCAGCATTTT. Encoded protein: CASRRTGGLKDQPQHF.

This clonotype was observed a few times. The chain carries TRBV28 and TRBJ2-5; 12 bases line up with TRBD1. The J segment lost 5 bases and the V segment lost 5 bases, leaving 3 bases of the junction unmatched. The V gene's germline CDR1 is MDHEN and CDR2 SYDVKM. This CDR3 is built from 14 residues. Here the CDR3 reads CASSGTGGGETQYF. In nucleotides, the CDR3 is TGTGCCAGCAGTGGGACAGGGGGCGGTGAGACCCAGTACTTC.

This clonotype has at least ten counts. The gene calls are TRBV6-2 or TRBV6-3 and TRBJ2-7; D is ambiguous. With 0 bases removed from V and 12 bases from J, the gap between germline ends came to 9 bases. The germline V gene has CDR1 MNHEY and CDR2 SVGEGT. The CDR3 sequence is 11 residues long. CDR3 amino acids: CASSYSDSLYF. The CDR3 region has the DNA TGTGCCAGCAGTTACTCCGACTCCTTGTACTTC.

The chain links TRBV20-1 to TRBJ2-5; no definite D call. V lost 4 bases and J lost 4, with 7 bases in between. Per germline, CDR1 DFQATT and CDR2 SNEGSKA (reference sequence). The CDR3 consists of 11 residues. The chain's CDR3 is CSATALETQYF. The DNA of the CDR3 is TGCAGTGCTACAGCACTAGAGACCCAGTACTTC.

This clonotype turned up a few times. The V and J genes are TRBV7-9 and TRBJ2-1; D is unresolved. Trimming cost V 3 bases and J 6 bases, with 12 bases left between them. There are 14 residues in the CDR3. In germline, CDR1 is SEHNR, CDR2 FQNEAQ (reference sequence). The CDR3 nucleotides read TGTGCCAGCAGCTTTCCGCTGGACCCCAATGAGCAGTTCTTC. Translation gives CASSFPLDPNEQFF.

This clonotype was found many times. This CDR3 is CASSSRGGTGELFF. In DNA form, the CDR3 reads TGTGCCAGCAGTTCCCGCGGGGGCACCGGGGAGCTGTTTTTT. This chain joins TRBV12-3 or TRBV12-4 and TRBJ2-2; 7 bases fit TRBD2. V lost 4 bases, J lost 4 bases, and 3 bases stayed unmatched. The CDR3 spans 14 residues.

The gene calls are TRBV6-5 and TRBJ2-6, with D tentatively TRBD1 (5 bases). Looked up from germline, CDR1 is MNHEY and CDR2 is SVGAGI. Trimming pared 2 bases from V and 5 bases from J, leaving 10 bases between. The length of the CDR3 is 15 residues. The CDR3 DNA is TGTGCCAGCAGTTACGCTTCGGACAGGGCCAACGTCCTGACTTTC. Encoded protein: CASSYASDRANVLTF.

The rearrangement links TRBV14 to TRBJ2-3, with a tentative D call TRBD1 (5 bases). V was cut by 1 base and J by 2 bases, with 10 bases left in between. The CDR3 spans 15 residues. From germline, CDR1 is SGHDN and CDR2 FVKESK. CDR3 region: CASSQGQFFTDTQYF. The CDR3 bases are TGTGCCAGCAGCCAAGGACAGTTCTTCACAGATACGCAGTATTTT.

This clonotype was seen many times. CDR3 sequence: CASSPRTGAYNEQFF. The CDR3, as DNA: TGTGCCAGCAGCCCCCGGACAGGGGCCTACAATGAGCAGTTCTTC. The rearrangement links TRBV9 to TRBJ2-1; 9 bases are shared with TRBD1. Germline V gene sequence: CDR1 SGDLS, CDR2 YYNGEE. CDR3 size: 15 residues. Trimming removed 4 bases from V and 2 bases from J; junction bases left unmatched: 4.

This clonotype was counted many times. The rearrangement uses TRBV3-1 and TRBJ2-2; TRBD2 aligns across 7 bases. This CDR3 region has 17 residues. CDR1 and CDR2 from the germline V gene are LGHDT and YNNKEL (reference sequence). V gave up 0 bases and J gave up 6 bases; unmatched junction bases: 10. CDR3 in amino acids: CASSQDKRDYRAGELFF. CDR3 bases: TGTGCCAGCAGCCAAGATAAACGGGACTATCGGGCCGGGGAGCTGTTTTTT.

The genes are TRBV20-1 and TRBJ2-7; no reliable D call. V lost 3 bases, J lost 1 base, and 7 bases lay in between. The CDR3 contains 12 residues. Germline V gene lookup returns CDR1 DFQATT and CDR2 SNEGSKA (reference sequence). The CDR3 coding sequence is TGCAGTGCTAGTAAGGCGTCCTACGAGCAGTACTTC. Translation: CSASKASYEQYF.

The chain has TRBV15 and TRBJ1-6; D is unclear. The germline V gene encodes CDR1 LNHNV and CDR2 YYDKDF (reference sequence). This CDR3 has 13 amino acids. V lost 1 base and J lost 9, with 7 bases in between. The CDR3 loop reads CATSRGTGSPLHF. The CDR3 nucleotides read TGTGCCACCAGCAGAGGGACTGGTTCACCCCTCCACTTT. The full variable domain, with the rest looked up from reference TRBV15 and TRBJ1-6, is DAMVIQNPRYQVTQFGKPVTLSCSQTLNHNVMYWYQQKSSQAPKLLFHYYDKDFNNEADTPDNFQSRRPNTSFCFLDIRSPGLGDTAMYLCATSRGTGSPLHFGNGTRLTVT.

This clonotype was observed at least ten times. V is TRBV20-1 and J is TRBJ2-7, with 10 nucleotides matching TRBD2. The germline CDR1 and CDR2 sequences are DFQATT and SNEGSKA (reference sequence). The CDR3 length is 13 residues. J was trimmed by 2 bases and V by 2 bases; bases with no gene match: 0. CDR3 loop: CSARLAGAYEQYF. For the CDR3, the DNA is TGCAGTGCTAGACTAGCGGGAGCCTACGAGCAGTACTTC.

This clonotype was seen just once. V is TRBV5-1 and J is TRBJ2-2, with 7 nucleotides matching TRBD1. The trim removed 1 base at V and 3 bases at J, leaving 9 bases unmatched. This CDR3 has 17 amino acids. Germline-derived CDR1 and CDR2 are SGHRS and YFSETQ. CDR3 DNA: TGCGCCAGCAGCTTGCCCTTGACAGGGTTGGACACCGGGGAGCTGTTTTTT. It encodes CASSLPLTGLDTGELFF.

The table lists this clonotype with a few counts. The rearrangement joins TRBV6-1 to TRBJ1-5, with D possibly TRBD1 on 5 matching bases. Trimming stripped 6 bases from V and 0 bases from J, with 15 bases between. Per germline, CDR1 MNHNS and CDR2 SASEGT. CDR3 length: 16 amino acids. In DNA form, the CDR3 reads TGTGCCAGCAGCCTCACCGGGGCGGATAGCAATCAGCCCCAGCATTTT. Protein product: CASSLTGADSNQPQHF.